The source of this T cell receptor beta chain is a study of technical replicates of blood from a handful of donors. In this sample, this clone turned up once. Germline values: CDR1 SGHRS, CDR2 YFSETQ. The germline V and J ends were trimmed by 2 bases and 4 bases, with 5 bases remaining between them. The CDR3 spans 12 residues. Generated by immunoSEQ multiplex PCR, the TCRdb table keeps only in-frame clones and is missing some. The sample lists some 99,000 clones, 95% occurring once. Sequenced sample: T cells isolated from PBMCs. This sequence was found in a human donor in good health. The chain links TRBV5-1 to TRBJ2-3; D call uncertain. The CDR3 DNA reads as TGCGCCAGCAGCTTCGGAGCAGATACGCAGTATTTT. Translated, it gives CASSFGADTQYF.